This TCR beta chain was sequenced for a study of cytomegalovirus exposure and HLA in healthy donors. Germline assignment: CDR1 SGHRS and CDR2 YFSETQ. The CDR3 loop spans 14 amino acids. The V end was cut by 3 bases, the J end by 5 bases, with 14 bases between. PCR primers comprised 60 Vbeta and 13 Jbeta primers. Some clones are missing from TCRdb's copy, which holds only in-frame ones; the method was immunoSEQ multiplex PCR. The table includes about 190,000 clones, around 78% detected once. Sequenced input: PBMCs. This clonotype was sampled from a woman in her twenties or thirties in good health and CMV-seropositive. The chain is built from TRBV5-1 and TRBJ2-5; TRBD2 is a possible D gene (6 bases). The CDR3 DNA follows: TGCGCCAGCAGCTCGAGGGGAGGAGGGGAGACCCAGTACTTC. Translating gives CASSSRGGGETQYF.